The 31 T cell receptor beta chains reported below all come from one sample, sequenced in a study of T cells expressing NK-cell markers. One entry per CDR3 protein, without DNA, is what TCRdb gives after re-calling the 5' RACE reads. The sample shows 550,000 to 600,000 distinct CDR3 sequences, and 3% to 4.5% sits with its ten largest clones. Sequencing input: blood T cells: a sorted CD56 or NKG2C T cell subset, CD4+ or CD8+ T cells, or bulk PBMC T cells (not recorded which). These receptors were collected from a man between 18 and 29 years old in good health.

The V call is TRBV14, the J call TRBJ2-1; the TCRdb D gene call, TRBD2, has no DNA to confirm it. The CDR3 totals 14 residues. The germline V gene has CDR1 SGHDN and CDR2 FVKESK. The CDR3 here is CASSQASGSSEQFF.

This chain uses TRBV6-2 or TRBV6-3 with TRBJ2-7; TCRdb lists TRBD1, though no DNA is available to test this call. The CDR3 is made up of 14 amino acids. Germline V gives CDR1 MNHEY, CDR2 SVGEGT. The CDR3 reads CASSYGAASYEQYF.

V usage is TRBV5-1 and J usage is TRBJ1-2. This CDR3 contains 15 residues. CDR1 and CDR2 from the germline V gene are SGHRS and YFSETQ. CDR3 protein: CASSLGPIAADGYTF.

The chain is built from TRBV3-1 and TRBJ2-1; the TCRdb call, TRBD2, lacks DNA for checking. There are 17 residues in the CDR3. Per the germline V gene, CDR1 is LGHDT and CDR2 is YNNKEL (reference sequence). The CDR3 here is CASSQDPLAGGYNEQFF.

The rearrangement joins TRBV4-1 to TRBJ2-1. Germline V gene sequence: CDR1 MGHRA, CDR2 YSYEKL. The CDR3 totals 15 residues. The CDR3 here is CASSQVGPRSNEQFF.

This chain uses TRBV7-6 with TRBJ2-1; TCRdb's D gene call, TRBD1, goes unchecked for lack of DNA. Per germline, CDR1 SGHVS and CDR2 FNYEAQ. This CDR3 is built from 14 residues. The CDR3 loop is CASSPPSVPNEQFF.

The chain couples TRBV9 to TRBJ2-7; no DNA is available, so the TRBD2 call from TCRdb remains unchecked. Germline CDR1 SGDLS, CDR2 YYNGEE. The CDR3 is 14 residues long. This CDR3 is CASSLAGDGNEQYF.

The chain carries TRBV28 and TRBJ2-1; TCRdb's D call, TRBD2, is unchecked because there is no DNA. The CDR3 runs 14 residues. Germline CDR1 MDHEN, CDR2 SYDVKM. CDR3 sequence: CASSSPPKSTEQFF. The full variable domain, its missing parts supplied by reference TRBV28 and TRBJ2-1, is DVKVTQSSRYLVKRTGEKVFLECVQDMDHENMFWYRQDPGLGLRLIYFSYDVKMKEKGDIPEGYSVSREKKERFSLILESASTNQTSMYLCASSSPPKSTEQFFGPGTRLTVL.

This chain joins TRBV7-2 and TRBJ2-7. Germline lookup yields CDR1 SGHTA and CDR2 FQGNSA. There are 15 residues in the CDR3. This chain's CDR3 is CASSLGRPELYEQYF.

The chain recombines TRBV3-1 with TRBJ2-3. This CDR3 comprises 11 residues. CDR1 and CDR2 from the germline V gene are LGHDT and YNNKEL (reference sequence). The CDR3 loop reads CAPGSADTQYF.

The genes are TRBV7-3 and TRBJ2-2; there is no DNA to check the TCRdb D call of TRBD1. The length of the CDR3 is 16 residues. Germline values: CDR1 SGHTA, CDR2 FQGTGA. The CDR3 protein is CASSLRGAGRTGELFF. Complete variable domain (other parts from reference TRBV7-3 and TRBJ2-2): GAGVSQTPSNKVTEKGKYVELRCDPISGHTALYWYRQSLGQGPEFLIYFQGTGAADDSGLPNDRFFAVRPEGSVSTLKIQRTERGDSAVYLCASSLRGAGRTGELFFGEGSRLTVL.

V gene TRBV28 combines with J gene TRBJ2-2; TCRdb lists TRBD1, though no DNA is available to test this call. Germline V gene sequence: CDR1 MDHEN, CDR2 SYDVKM. The CDR3 is 18 amino acids. CDR3 protein: CASGMEWGQASNTGELFF.

This chain links TRBV28 with TRBJ2-1; TCRdb proposes TRBD2, but this gene call is untestable without DNA. The germline V gene has CDR1 MDHEN and CDR2 SYDVKM. This CDR3 contains 17 residues. This CDR3 is CASSLFGLGGGYNEQFF. Full variable domain (remainder filled in from reference TRBV28 and TRBJ2-1): DVKVTQSSRYLVKRTGEKVFLECVQDMDHENMFWYRQDPGLGLRLIYFSYDVKMKEKGDIPEGYSVSREKKERFSLILESASTNQTSMYLCASSLFGLGGGYNEQFFGPGTRLTVL.

The chain uses TRBV20-1 and TRBJ2-7; as DNA is missing, the TRBD1 call by TCRdb cannot be tested. The CDR3 totals 14 residues. Germline-derived CDR1 and CDR2 are DFQATT and SNEGSKA (reference sequence). The CDR3 loop is CSARDGQAGYEQYF.

The rearrangement joins TRBV5-1 to TRBJ1-4. Per the germline V gene, CDR1 is SGHRS and CDR2 is YFSETQ. The CDR3 has 16 amino acids. This CDR3 is CASSLDTRTTNEKLFF.

The genes are TRBV20-1 and TRBJ2-1; TCRdb selects TRBD2, and the lack of DNA leaves this call unchecked. The CDR3 covers 18 residues. Germline-derived CDR1 and CDR2 are DFQATT and SNEGSKA (reference sequence). The CDR3 sequence is CSARTRLPSGSSYNEQFF.

The genes are TRBV18 and TRBJ2-1; TCRdb gives TRBD1 as the D gene, but with no DNA this cannot be confirmed. There are 17 residues in the CDR3. Germline V gene data show CDR1 as KGHSH and CDR2 as LQKENI. The chain's CDR3 is CASSPPGTGGTYNEQFF. The variable domain in full, completed from reference TRBV18 and TRBJ2-1, reads NAGVMQNPRHLVRRRGQEARLRCSPMKGHSHVYWYRQLPEEGLKFMVYLQKENIIDESGMPKERFSAEFPKEGPSILRIQQVVRGDSAAYFCASSPPGTGGTYNEQFFGPGTRLTVL.

The chain uses TRBV12-3 or TRBV12-4 and TRBJ1-1; with no DNA, the TCRdb D assignment of TRBD1 cannot be verified. The CDR3 has 14 residues. CDR3 in amino acids: CASSPRGGYSEAFF.

The genes are TRBV10-3 and TRBJ2-4; the D gene TCRdb calls, TRBD1, cannot be checked with no DNA. The germline CDR1 and CDR2 sequences are ENHRY and SYGVKD. The CDR3 runs 15 residues. The CDR3 is CAISSGQGASNIQYF.

V usage is TRBV6-1 and J usage is TRBJ1-1. Germline-derived CDR1 and CDR2 are MNHNS and SASEGT. The CDR3 length is 13 residues. The CDR3 spells CASSEPFTTEAFF.

The chain is built from TRBV6-2 or TRBV6-3 and TRBJ2-5; the TRBD2 assignment by TCRdb is unverifiable without DNA. CDR1 MNHEY and CDR2 SVGEGT come from the germline V gene. This CDR3 has 13 amino acids. CDR3 loop: CASSYKRELTQYF.

This chain links TRBV9 with TRBJ2-2; TCRdb lists TRBD1, though no DNA is available to test this call. There are 16 residues in the CDR3. Germline CDR1 and CDR2: SGDLS and YYNGEE. CDR3 loop: CASSVRGGPGTGELFF.

The chain links TRBV7-8 to TRBJ2-1. The CDR3 is 16 amino acids. Looked up from germline, CDR1 is SGHVS and CDR2 is FQNEAQ. This CDR3 is CASSLIHSRSYNEQFF.

The chain carries TRBV7-9 and TRBJ2-1. Germline V lookup: CDR1 SEHNR, CDR2 FQNEAQ (reference sequence). The CDR3 is 13 amino acids. The CDR3 loop is CASSKTSTVEQFF.

The genes are TRBV29-1 and TRBJ2-1; lacking DNA, the TRBD2 call made by TCRdb goes unchecked. The CDR3 extends over 16 amino acids. Per the germline V gene, CDR1 is SQVTM and CDR2 is ANQGSEA. Here the CDR3 reads CSVEDRGRSLANEQFF.

The chain is built from TRBV7-3 and TRBJ2-2; TCRdb's D call of TRBD1 is untestable without DNA. Germline V lookup: CDR1 SGHTA, CDR2 FQGTGA. This CDR3 has 18 residues. CDR3 region: CASSLTLKQGPHTGELFF.

This chain uses TRBV5-1 with TRBJ2-1; TCRdb outputs TRBD2, but without DNA this stays unchecked. Germline-derived CDR1 and CDR2 are SGHRS and YFSETQ. The CDR3 sequence is 14 residues long. CDR3 sequence reads: CASSLQRSWDEQFF. Full variable domain (remainder filled in from reference TRBV5-1 and TRBJ2-1): KAGVTQTPRYLIKTRGQQVTLSCSPISGHRSVSWYQQTPGQGLQFLFEYFSETQRNKGNFPGRFSGRQFSNSRSEMNVSTLELGDSALYLCASSLQRSWDEQFFGPGTRLTVL.

The CDR3 sequence is CASRAGPFTHTEAFF. The chain links TRBV5-5 to TRBJ1-1. The germline CDR1 and CDR2 sequences are SGHKS and YYEKEE (reference sequence). The CDR3 has 15 residues.

The gene calls are TRBV19 and TRBJ1-5. The CDR3 runs 16 residues. Germline loops: CDR1 LNHDA, CDR2 SQIVND (reference sequence). CDR3 loop: CASSIDWQLSNQPQHF.

J is TRBJ1-3 and V is TRBV6-1; TCRdb's D gene call, TRBD1, goes unchecked for lack of DNA. Germline CDR1 is MNHNS and CDR2 is SASEGT. The CDR3 is 12 residues long. CDR3 amino acids: CGGAVTGNTIYF.

The V and J genes are TRBV7-2 and TRBJ2-1; TCRdb indicates TRBD1, and absent DNA this call remains unverified. The CDR3 covers 14 residues. Germline values: CDR1 SGHTA, CDR2 FQGNSA. The CDR3 spells CASSPRAPYNEQFF. Drawing the rest from reference TRBV7-2 and TRBJ2-1, the complete variable domain is GAGVSQSPSNKVTEKGKDVELRCDPISGHTALYWYRQSLGQGLEFLIYFQGNSAPDKSGLPSDRFSAERTGGSVSTLTIQRTQQEDSAVYLCASSPRAPYNEQFFGPGTRLTVL.